Listed below are T cell receptor beta chains from one sample, sequenced in a study of PD-1 blockade in classical Hodgkin lymphoma. The assay was immunoSEQ multiplex PCR, and TCRdb's table has in-frame clones only and misses some. The repertoire has 99,000 or so clones, roughly 90% of them found once; the top ten carry around 17%. The sample in question was peripheral blood mononuclear cells (PBMCs), obtained before the fourth cycle of nivolumab. The receptors were gathered from a human donor with classical Hodgkin lymphoma. CDR3s include the opening cysteine and the closing phenylalanine or tryptophan. The D gene is left open where the match is weak. The size entry is marked missing in some rows and otherwise reads once, few, many or a size class.

V	D	size	J	DNA	CDR3
TRBV7-9	TRBD1	NA	TRBJ1-1	TGTGCCAGCAGCGAGGGACAGGGATCAGCTTTCTTT	CASSEGQGSAFF
TRBV7-2	TRBD2	NA	TRBJ2-7	TGTGCCAGCAGTACTGGGACTAGCGGGGTTACCTACGAGCAGTACTTC	CASSTGTSGVTYEQYF
TRBV19	TRBD2	NA	TRBJ2-1	TGTGCCAGTAGTATAGATGAGACTAGCGGGGGAAGCTCCTACAATGAGCAGTTCTTC	CASSIDETSGGSSYNEQFF
TRBV6-6	NA	NA	TRBJ2-7	TGTGCCAGCAGTTACTTGGGGTCCGACGAGCAGTACTTC	CASSYLGSDEQYF
TRBV28	NA	NA	TRBJ1-1	TGTGCCAGTACCAAACGATACTTGGAAGCTTTCTTT	CASTKRYLEAFF
TRBV5-1	NA	NA	TRBJ2-4	TGCGCCAGCAGCTTGGGCACGAGTGCCAAAAACATTCAGTACTTC	CASSLGTSAKNIQYF
TRBV5-1	NA	NA	TRBJ2-2	TGCGCCAGCAGCCTAAACACCGGGGAGCTGTTTTTT	CASSLNTGELFF
TRBV5-8	NA	NA	TRBJ1-2	TGTGCCAGCAGCCCTCGGGCAGCTAACTATGGCTACACCTTC	CASSPRAANYGYTF
TRBV6-6	TRBD2	once	TRBJ2-7	TGTGCCAGCAGCCCCGGGGGGGACATTAATGGCGTCGAGCAGTACTTC	CASSPGGDINGVEQYF
TRBV7-2	TRBD1	NA	TRBJ1-5	TGTGCCAGCAGCCTGACAGGGGGGCCCCAGCATTTT	CASSLTGGPQHF
TRBV28	NA	NA	TRBJ1-4	TGTGCCAGCAGTTTACTCGGGGATTTTAATGAAAAACTGTTTTTT	CASSLLGDFNEKLFF
TRBV28	TRBD2	NA	TRBJ2-7	TGTGCCAGCAGGAAACTAGCGGGAGTCATCCGGCGCGAGCAGTACTTC	CASRKLAGVIRREQYF
TRBV11-2	NA	NA	TRBJ1-1	TGTGCCAGCAGCCCCCCGTGGGGGAGGACTGAAGCTTTCTTT	CASSPPWGRTEAFF
TRBV2	TRBD2	NA	TRBJ2-3	TGTGCCAGCGGTGCCGGGAGGGGGACAGATACGCAGTATTTT	CASGAGRGTDTQYF
TRBV4-2	NA	NA	TRBJ1-4	TGTGCCAGCAGCCAAGAAGAAGGGACTAATGAAAAACTGTTTTTT	CASSQEEGTNEKLFF
TRBV5-6	TRBD2	few	TRBJ2-5	TGTGCCAGCAGCTTTAGCGGGAGTGGAGAGACCCAGTACTTC	CASSFSGSGETQYF
TRBV10-3	NA	few	TRBJ2-2	TGTGCCATCAGTGGGCCCGAGGTTAGGAACACCGGGGAGCTGTTTTTT	CAISGPEVRNTGELFF
TRBV4-1	TRBD2	NA	TRBJ2-1	TGCGCCAGCAGCCATCGTCTGGCTAGCGGGAGGTGGGGCCAAGTTAACAATGAGCAGTTCTTC	CASSHRLASGRWGQVNNEQFF
TRBV5-4	NA	NA	TRBJ2-1	TGTGCCAGCAGTACGACGGGACTCCAATACAATGAGCAGTTCTTC	CASSTTGLQYNEQFF
TRBV5-6	TRBD2	once	TRBJ2-1	TGTGCCAGCAGCTTGGAAGCGGGGGTGTTCTACAATGAGCAGTTCTTC	CASSLEAGVFYNEQFF
TRBV18	TRBD1	NA	TRBJ2-1	TGTGCCAGCTGCCGGGACAGGGCCAATGAGCAGTTCTTC	CASCRDRANEQFF
TRBV4-3	NA	few	TRBJ2-3	TGCGCCAGCAGCCAAGAATTCTCGCGGACTATCACAGATACGCAGTATTTT	CASSQEFSRTITDTQYF
TRBV7-2	TRBD2	NA	TRBJ2-1	TGTGCCAGCAGCCACTTCGGCGGGAGCGCCTACAATGAGCAGTTCTTC	CASSHFGGSAYNEQFF
TRBV5-4	NA	NA	TRBJ1-1	TGTGCCAGCAGCTCCATTTGGGGCACTGAAGCTTTCTTT	CASSSIWGTEAFF
TRBV29-1	TRBD1	NA	TRBJ1-2	TGCAGCGTCGACCGGGGACAGAATTTTGGCTATGGCTACACCTTC	CSVDRGQNFGYGYTF
TRBV19	TRBD1	NA	TRBJ1-2	TGTGCCAGTAGTAAGACGGTAGGACAGGGGGCCTATGGCTACACCTTC	CASSKTVGQGAYGYTF
TRBV5-6	NA	NA	TRBJ1-2	TGTGCCAGCAGCCACGACAGGAGTTTTGGCTATGGCTACACCTTC	CASSHDRSFGYGYTF
TRBV29-1	NA	NA	TRBJ1-2	TGCAGCGTTGATTTTTCGGCAGTCTCCGGCTACACCTTC	CSVDFSAVSGYTF
TRBV4-1	NA	NA	TRBJ1-2	TGCGCCAGCAGCCAACCGGTATCCCCCGGTAACTATGGCTACACCTTC	CASSQPVSPGNYGYTF
TRBV4-3	NA	NA	TRBJ1-6	TGCGCCAGCAGCCAGTTACAGGGCACTAATTCACCCCTCCACTTT	CASSQLQGTNSPLHF
TRBV7-9	NA	NA	TRBJ2-7	TGTGCCATTGCCCGGGACATCACCTACGAGCAGTACTTC	CAIARDITYEQYF
TRBV18	TRBD1	NA	TRBJ2-7	TGTGCCAGCTCACCGGGGACAGGGGGCTCCTACGAGCAGTACTTC	CASSPGTGGSYEQYF
TRBV19	TRBD2	once	TRBJ2-7	TGTGCCAGTAGAAAGGGTGGACTAGCGGGAGACTCCTACGAGCAGTACTTC	CASRKGGLAGDSYEQYF
TRBV2	NA	NA	TRBJ1-3	TGTGCCAGCAGTGCCGGTGGAAACACCATATATTTT	CASSAGGNTIYF
TRBV12-5	TRBD1	NA	TRBJ2-7	TGTGCTAGTGGTCCAAACCGGGACAGTCCCTACGAGCAGTACTTC	CASGPNRDSPYEQYF
TRBV7-9	TRBD2	once	TRBJ2-7	TGTGCCAGCAGCCTAGCGGGACCAAACGAGCAGTACTTC	CASSLAGPNEQYF
TRBV5-1	TRBD1	NA	TRBJ1-4	TGCGCCAGCAGCGTAAAACAGGGGGTGGTTGAAAAACTGTTTTTT	CASSVKQGVVEKLFF
TRBV30	NA	NA	TRBJ1-2	TGTGCCTGGAGAAGGTACAGAAATTCTTTATATGGCTACACCTTC	CAWRRYRNSLYGYTF
TRBV28	TRBD1	once	TRBJ1-4	TGTGCCAGCAGCCTCCCGACAGGGAATGGCGAAAAACTGTTTTTT	CASSLPTGNGEKLFF
TRBV6-5	NA	NA	TRBJ1-5	TGTGCCAGCAGTTCTTACAGGGCGAGCCAGCCCCAGCATTTT	CASSSYRASQPQHF
TRBV29-1	TRBD1	NA	TRBJ1-2	TGCAGCGTGACAGGCTGGCGACAGGGGGCTAGGTATGGCTACACCTTC	CSVTGWRQGARYGYTF
TRBV28	NA	NA	TRBJ1-1	TGTGCCAGCAGTTTAAGGTTGTCAGGGAGCGGCACTGAAGCTTTCTTT	CASSLRLSGSGTEAFF